Frequency places the clone carrying this T cell receptor (beta chain) as medium-sized (0.01 to 0.1%). What it binds is unknown. One tube held mixed TRB-A and TRB-B primer pools for touch-down PCR. TCRdb reanalyzed the multiplex PCR reads and collapses them to one entry per CDR3 protein, without DNA. Here the sample table reports 700 or so distinct CDR3 sequences. Each sample's input was approximately 0.25 ug genomic DNA, roughly 38,000 genome equivalents. These data are taken from a study of T cell clusters in autoimmune cytopenias. CDR1 and CDR2 from the germline V gene are SGHTA and FQGNSA. This CDR3 has 13 amino acids. Whole-study results and caveats: The T cell clusters were defined only in silico, without experimental functional validation.

The same data also went into a second study, on T cell repertoires in aging, cancer and after chemotherapy. As that report states: Patients with chronic lymphocytic leukemia were sampled before and after fludarabine- or bendamustine-based chemotherapy. Approximately 9.6 million TCR reads were in the whole dataset. Lymphoid organ infiltration in hematological cancer patients may impair thymic emigration or peripheral T cell expansion.

Input material: peripheral blood. The chain carries TRBV7-2 and TRBJ1-2. The TCR originated in a human donor with an autoimmune cytopenia or autoimmune hepatitis (not recorded which). CDR3 protein: CASSFPSFYGYTF.